This is a list of T cell receptor beta chains from one sample in a study of cytomegalovirus exposure and HLA in healthy donors. Assay used: immunoSEQ multiplex PCR; TCRdb lists only in-frame clones, some missing. The sample has around 150,000 clones; nearly 80% are singletons. Sequencing input: PBMCs. These TCRs come from a male donor in good health and CMV-seronegative. Both conserved end residues are part of each CDR3. D genes are given only for firm matches. Size values are once, few and many counts, or a class for expanded clones, and some rows have none.

>TRBJ2-2|TRBV6-4|NA|NA
TGTGCCAGCAGTCTCTACAGGAACACCGGGGAGCTGTTTTTT
CASSLYRNTGELFF
>TRBJ1-2|TRBV19|TRBD1|once
TGTGCCAGTACTCTCATCCGGGACAGGTTGTATGGCTACACCTTC
CASTLIRDRLYGYTF
>TRBJ2-7|TRBV7-2|NA|few
TGTGCCAGCAGCCCCCCGGACAGACGCGAGCAGTACTTC
CASSPPDRREQYF
>TRBJ2-7|TRBV11-1|TRBD1|NA
TGTGCCAGCGGCGAATTGGGACAGGTGTACTTC
CASGELGQVYF
>TRBJ2-1|TRBV13|TRBD2|NA
TGTGCCAGCAGCGGGGGACTAGCGGGGGCCATCCTCGGGGAGCAGTTCTTC
CASSGGLAGAILGEQFF
>TRBJ1-1|TRBV7-9|TRBD1|NA
TGTGCCAGCAGCGACACAGGGGGCGTAAATGTTGCTGAAGCTTTCTTT
CASSDTGGVNVAEAFF
>TRBJ2-3|TRBV15|NA|NA
TGTGCCACCAGCAGAGATAGTTGGAGGGGCTCAGATACGCAGTATTTT
CATSRDSWRGSDTQYF
>TRBJ2-3|TRBV6-1|TRBD2|NA
TGTGCCAGCAGTGAAAGGGCTAGCGGGGAGGTAGATACGCAGTATTTT
CASSERASGEVDTQYF
>TRBJ2-2|TRBV11-1|NA|NA
TGTGCCAGCAGCTTTACAGTGGGCGTGCCCGGGGAGCTGTTTTTT
CASSFTVGVPGELFF
>TRBJ2-3|TRBV7-9|TRBD2|NA
TGTGCCAGCAGCTTAGGGACTAGCGCGGATACGCAGTATTTT
CASSLGTSADTQYF
>TRBJ2-3|TRBV6-6|TRBD2|once
TGTGCCAGCAGTCCCGGGACTAGCGCAGATACGCAGTATTTT
CASSPGTSADTQYF
>TRBJ2-7|TRBV5-6|NA|NA
TGTGCCAGCAGCTCGTCCGGCATCAGGATCTCCTACGAGCAGTACTTC
CASSSSGIRISYEQYF
>TRBJ2-7|TRBV7-8|NA|once
TGTGCCAGCAGCCCAGGGGTTTCCTACGAGCAGTACTTC
CASSPGVSYEQYF
>TRBJ1-2|TRBV18|NA|once
TGTGCCAGCTCACTCGACAGGCTATCTAACTATGGCTACACCTTC
CASSLDRLSNYGYTF
>TRBJ2-3|TRBV5-1|NA|NA
TGCGCCAGCAGCTTGGTCCCAGGGGGTGGAGGGTTTACAGATACGCAGTATTTT
CASSLVPGGGGFTDTQYF
>TRBJ1-1|TRBV5-1|NA|NA
TGCGCCAGCAGCTTGGGGCAGGGGTCGAACACTGAAGCTTTCTTT
CASSLGQGSNTEAFF
>TRBJ2-1|TRBV5-1|NA|NA
TGCGCCAGCAGCCTACCCTCTAATGAGCAGTTCTTC
CASSLPSNEQFF
>TRBJ2-7|TRBV9|TRBD1|NA
TGTGCCAGCAGCGTAGGGACAGGGTATGACGAGCAGTACTTC
CASSVGTGYDEQYF
>TRBJ2-7|TRBV7-8|NA|few
TGTGCCAGCAGCTTAGGACTGAAATCCTACGAGCAGTACTTC
CASSLGLKSYEQYF
>TRBJ2-7|TRBV5-5|NA|NA
TGTGCCAGCAGCTTGGTCGCTACGACCTACGAGCAGTACTTC
CASSLVATTYEQYF
>TRBJ2-7|TRBV29-1|NA|NA
TGCAGCGTTTCTCTGACTTCCTACGAGCAGTACTTC
CSVSLTSYEQYF
>TRBJ2-7|TRBV30|NA|once
TGTGCCTGGAGCCTTCAGTGGCAGCAGTACTTC
CAWSLQWQQYF
>TRBJ2-7|TRBV7-6|TRBD1|NA
TGTGCCAGCAGGACTAGGACAGGGGGCTCCTACGAGCAGTACTTC
CASRTRTGGSYEQYF
>TRBJ1-1|TRBV6-5|NA|NA
TGTGCCAGCAGTTGGACAAACGGGAACACTGAAGCTTTCTTT
CASSWTNGNTEAFF
>TRBJ2-5|TRBV5-1|NA|NA
TGCGCCAGCAGCCGGACAGGAGGGATGGGAGAAGAGGCCCAGTACTTC
CASSRTGGMGEEAQYF
>TRBJ2-7|TRBV5-1|TRBD2|NA
TGCGCCAGCAGAGTATCGCTAGCGGGAGGTTACGAGCAGTACTTC
CASRVSLAGGYEQYF
>TRBJ2-7|TRBV9|TRBD2|once
TGTGCCAGCAGCGTAGGGGGCGGGAGATCCTACGAGCAGTACTTC
CASSVGGGRSYEQYF
>TRBJ1-2|TRBV7-2|NA|NA
TGTGCCAGCAGCAGCCCGGACAGAACCCCCGCCGATGGCTACACCTTC
CASSSPDRTPADGYTF
>TRBJ2-5|TRBV7-6|TRBD2|NA
TGTGCCAGCAGCTCAGACACGGGGGGAGAGACCCAGTACTTC
CASSSDTGGETQYF
>TRBJ2-1|TRBV29-1|TRBD2|NA
TGCAGCAACTTAGCGGGGCTCTACAATGAGCAGTTCTTC
CSNLAGLYNEQFF
>TRBJ2-3|TRBV2|TRBD2|NA
TGTGCCAGCAGTGACCCGGGACTAGCGGGAGGGATTTGGGCAGATACGCAGTATTTT
CASSDPGLAGGIWADTQYF
>TRBJ2-3|TRBV6-1|TRBD2|NA
TGTGCCAGCAGTGGACTAGCGGGGGGGCCAGATACGCAGTATTTT
CASSGLAGGPDTQYF
>TRBJ2-7|TRBV5-4|NA|NA
TGTGCCAGCAGCTTTTCGCATAGGAGCTCCTACGAGCAGTACTTC
CASSFSHRSSYEQYF
>TRBJ1-2|TRBV6-4|NA|NA
TGTGCCAGCAGTGACGGCAGGCCGAACTATGGCTACACCTTC
CASSDGRPNYGYTF
>TRBJ2-1|TRBV5-1|TRBD1|NA
TGCGCCAGCAGCTTAGGGACAGGGGGTTACAATGAGCAGTTCTTC
CASSLGTGGYNEQFF
>TRBJ2-1|TRBV9|TRBD2|NA
TGTGCCAGCAGCGTCGGGGGGGCTCTATACAATGAGCAGTTCTTC
CASSVGGALYNEQFF
>TRBJ2-1|TRBV13|NA|NA
TGTGCCAGCAGCCTCTTTCGTGGGGCGGACTACAATGAGCAGCTCTTC
CASSLFRGADYNEQLF
>TRBJ2-2|TRBV6-6|NA|once
TGTGCCAGCACCCCGACTCGGACCGGGGAGCTGTTTTTT
CASTPTRTGELFF
>TRBJ1-4|TRBV5-4|NA|NA
TGTGCCAGCAGCTTAGGATTGGACATACGCGAAAAACTGTTTTTT
CASSLGLDIREKLFF
>TRBJ2-2|TRBV4-1|TRBD1|NA
TGCGCCAGCAGCAGACAGGGGGCCACCGGGGAGCTGTTTTTT
CASSRQGATGELFF
>TRBJ2-1|TRBV6-6|NA|NA
TGTGCCAGCAGTTACGGCGGGACCCACAATGAGCAGTTCTTC
CASSYGGTHNEQFF
>TRBJ2-1|TRBV18|NA|NA
TGTGCCAGCTCACCATTAAGGCTAGATGAAAATGAGCAGTTCTTC
CASSPLRLDENEQFF
>TRBJ1-1|TRBV6-5|TRBD1|NA
TGTGCCAGCAGTTACTCGGCTGGACAGGGGGTACTCTTT
CASSYSAGQGVLF
>TRBJ2-3|TRBV10-3|NA|NA
TGTGCCATCAGTGAGGTTCCCGGGACTAGCACAGATACGCAGTATTTT
CAISEVPGTSTDTQYF
>TRBJ1-6|TRBV2|TRBD1|NA
TGTGCCAGCAGTGAAGGGTGGACAGGGAGCAATTCACCCCTCCACTTT
CASSEGWTGSNSPLHF
>TRBJ2-1|TRBV11-2|TRBD2|NA
TGTGCCTCCGCCGGGACTAGCGGCCATGGGCGGTTCTTC
CASAGTSGHGRFF
>TRBJ2-7|TRBV11-3|TRBD1|NA
TGTGCCAGCAGCTTAGTCGAGGGGGCCGGATCCTACGAGCAGTACTTC
CASSLVEGAGSYEQYF
>TRBJ1-3|TRBV5-6|NA|NA
TGTGCCAGCAGCTTGGGGTACGGGAAGGGAAACACCATATATTTT
CASSLGYGKGNTIYF
>TRBJ1-1|TRBV5-4|TRBD1|NA
TGTGCCAGCAGCTTGCCCGGGACAGCGAACACTGAAGCTTTCTTT
CASSLPGTANTEAFF
>TRBJ1-1|TRBV6-5|NA|NA
TGTGCCAGCAGACAAGCGGGACTCCCGAACACTGAAGCTTTCTTT
CASRQAGLPNTEAFF
>TRBJ2-1|TRBV5-4|NA|NA
TGTGCCAGCAGCGCAACAGGGTGGCTCGACAATGAGCAGTTCTTC
CASSATGWLDNEQFF